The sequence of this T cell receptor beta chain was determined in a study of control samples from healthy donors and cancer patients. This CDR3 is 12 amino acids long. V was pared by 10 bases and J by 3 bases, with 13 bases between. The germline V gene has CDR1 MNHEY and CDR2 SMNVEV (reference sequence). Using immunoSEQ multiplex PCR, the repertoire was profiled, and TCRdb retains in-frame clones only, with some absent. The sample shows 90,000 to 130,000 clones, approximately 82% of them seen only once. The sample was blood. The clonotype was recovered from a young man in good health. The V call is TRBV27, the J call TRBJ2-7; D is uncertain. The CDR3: CATPKACYEQYV. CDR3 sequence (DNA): TGTGCCACCCCGAAGGCCTGCTACGAGCAGTACGTC.